These 27 T cell receptor beta chains share one sample of origin, sequenced in a study of long-term antiretroviral therapy in people with HIV. Version v3.0 of the immunoSEQ assay was performed at survey level. Using immunoSEQ multiplex PCR, the repertoire was profiled, and TCRdb retains in-frame clones only, with some absent. Of tens of thousands of clones listed, 95% were seen once; the top ten hold about 3.1%. The material sequenced was unsorted PBMCs, taken 5.3 years after starting antiretroviral therapy. The receptors derive from a man aged 50 to 59 with HIV.

V and J are TRBV5-6 and TRBJ2-2; D call uncertain. The CDR3 consists of 14 residues. V was pared by 5 bases and J by 1 base, with 9 bases between. Germline V gene lookup returns CDR1 SGHDT and CDR2 YYEEEE. The CDR3 DNA sequence: TGTGCCAGCAGACGGAGACAGAACACCGGGGAGCTGTTTTTT. Translated, it gives CASRRRQNTGELFF.

The V gene is TRBV9, the J gene TRBJ1-4; possibly TRBD1 for D (5 bases). Trimming cost V 0 bases and J 8 bases, with 14 bases left between them. The germline CDR1 and CDR2 sequences are SGDLS and YYNGEE. This CDR3 region has 15 residues. The CDR3, as DNA: TGTGCCAGCAGCGTAGTAGAAGGGGTCGACGAAAAACTGTTTTTT. It specifies CASSVVEGVDEKLFF.

This chain joins TRBV1 and TRBJ2-1; the table assigns TRBD1, which was not confirmed against the DNA. TRBV1 is described as a pseudogene. The CDR3 extends over 16 amino acids. This CDR3 reads CTSSLLQGGGYNEQFF. The CDR3 nucleotides are TGCACCAGCAGCCTCCTACAGGGCGGTGGGTACAATGAGCAGTTCTTC.

The chain joins TRBV10-2 to TRBJ2-7; the D is unclear. The germline V gene encodes CDR1 WSHSY and CDR2 SAAADI. V lost 2 bases and J lost 2, with 4 bases in between. This CDR3 comprises 12 residues. Here the CDR3 reads CASSEEPYEQYF. The CDR3 DNA follows: TGCGCCAGCAGTGAGGAGCCCTACGAGCAGTACTTC.

In this sample, this clone turned up a few times. At the DNA level, this CDR3 is encoded by other sequences in the same sample as well. The chain uses TRBV5-1 and TRBJ2-7; 7 positions match TRBD2. J lost 4 bases, V lost 0 bases, and 1 base had no gene match. CDR1 is SGHRS and CDR2 is YFSETQ in the germline V gene. This CDR3 comprises 13 residues. The CDR3 protein is CASSLGGGYEQYF. The DNA of the CDR3 is TGCGCCAGCAGCTTGGGGGGAGGGTACGAGCAGTACTTC.

V and J are TRBV30 and TRBJ2-3, with 9 bases fitting TRBD1. Looked up from germline, CDR1 is GTSNPN and CDR2 is SVGIG (reference sequence). Unmatched junction bases numbered 5, after V lost 3 bases and J lost 1 base. The CDR3 has 15 amino acids. This CDR3 reads CAWRTGGSRTDTQYF. DNA of the CDR3: TGTGCCTGGAGAACAGGGGGCTCTCGCACAGATACGCAGTATTTT.

V usage is TRBV2 and J usage is TRBJ1-2; TRBD1 aligns across 12 bases. The V and J ends lost 7 bases and 6 bases, in that order; junction bases with no gene match: 3. From germline, CDR1 is SNHLY and CDR2 FYNNEI. The CDR3 contains 13 residues. The CDR3 coding sequence is TGTGCCAGCACGGGACAGGGGGCGGATGGCTACACCTTC. Translating gives CASTGQGADGYTF.

The chain employs TRBV18 and TRBJ2-7; tentative D call: TRBD1 (6 bases). Germline lookup yields CDR1 KGHSH and CDR2 LQKENI. V lost 6 bases to trimming and J lost 0 bases, with 12 bases between them. This CDR3 is built from 14 residues. DNA of the CDR3: TGTGCCAGCTCTCTCATGACAGGCTCCTACGAGCAGTACTTC. As protein: CASSLMTGSYEQYF.

The genes are TRBV10-1 and TRBJ2-7, with 7 bases identical to TRBD2. CDR1 is WNHNN, CDR2 SYGVQD, per germline (reference sequence). This CDR3 has 15 residues. The J segment lost 1 base and the V segment lost 4 bases, leaving 7 bases of the junction unmatched. The CDR3 reads CASSGGEAGSYEQYF. The CDR3 region has the DNA TGCGCCAGCAGTGGAGGGGAAGCGGGATCCTACGAGCAGTACTTC.

The table lists this clone with a count of one. The rearrangement links TRBV19 to TRBJ1-1, with D hard to call. Looked up from germline, CDR1 is LNHDA and CDR2 is SQIVND (reference sequence). V dropped 2 bases and J dropped 4 bases, with 11 bases sitting between them. The CDR3 extends over 14 amino acids. CDR3 sequence reads: CASSISAAGTEAFF. CDR3 nucleotides: TGTGCCAGTAGTATAAGTGCCGCAGGCACTGAAGCTTTCTTT.

This chain joins TRBV28 and TRBJ2-7; 7 bases are shared with TRBD1. J lost 3 bases, V lost 3 bases, and 14 bases had no gene match. This CDR3 spans 17 amino acids. CDR1 is MDHEN and CDR2 is SYDVKM in the germline V gene. The CDR3 nucleotides are TGTGCCAGCAGTTTCGCACTGGGACAGCAAGGATACTACGAGCAGTACTTC. Amino acids: CASSFALGQQGYYEQYF. The full variable domain, rest sourced from reference TRBV28 and TRBJ2-7, is DVKVTQSSRYLVKRTGEKVFLECVQDMDHENMFWYRQDPGLGLRLIYFSYDVKMKEKGDIPEGYSVSREKKERFSLILESASTNQTSMYLCASSFALGQQGYYEQYFGPGTRLTVT.

The rearrangement joins TRBV4-3 to TRBJ1-4; D is unclear. The CDR3 loop spans 16 amino acids. Between the trimmed V and J ends, which lost 4 bases and 2 bases, there was a span of 14 bases. Germline V gene data show CDR1 as LGHNA and CDR2 as YSLEER. The CDR3 protein is CASSPDGSATNEKLFF. For the CDR3, the DNA is TGCGCCAGCAGCCCTGATGGCAGCGCGACTAATGAAAAACTGTTTTTT.

The chain is built from TRBV10-3 and TRBJ1-6; D not resolved. Per germline, CDR1 ENHRY and CDR2 SYGVKD. The CDR3 spans 12 residues. Trimming pared 0 bases from V and 9 bases from J, leaving 3 bases between. CDR3 protein: CAISESVSPLHF. CDR3 bases: TGTGCCATCAGTGAGTCGGTTTCACCCCTCCACTTT.

The chain joins TRBV28 to TRBJ2-3; 9 bases match TRBD2. This CDR3 spans 20 amino acids. Germline V gene sequence: CDR1 MDHEN, CDR2 SYDVKM. The junction had 22 bases not matched to a gene; V was cut back by 9 bases and J by 0 bases. CDR3 in amino acids: CASHPRTSGWGDPSTDTQYF. The CDR3 nucleotides are TGTGCCAGTCATCCGCGAACTAGCGGGTGGGGAGATCCTAGCACAGATACGCAGTATTTT.

The rearrangement links TRBV6-5 to TRBJ2-3; unclear D gene. Trimming took off 3 bases at V and 0 bases at J, with 7 bases between the two ends. CDR1 and CDR2 (germline): MNHEY, SVGAGI. The CDR3 sequence is 14 residues long. CDR3 bases: TGTGCCAGCAGTTATGGCGGTAGCACAGATACGCAGTATTTT. Its translation: CASSYGGSTDTQYF.

The chain couples TRBV28 to TRBJ1-1; perhaps TRBD1 as D (5 bases). The CDR3 is made up of 14 amino acids. Trimming removed 7 bases from V and 7 bases from J, with 19 bases in between. Per the germline V gene, CDR1 is MDHEN and CDR2 is SYDVKM. The CDR3, as DNA: TGTGCCAGCACCTGGGGGGGATTGGGGAATGAAGCTTTCTTT. It codes for CASTWGGLGNEAFF.

The gene calls are TRBV7-8 and TRBJ2-1; 8 bases align to TRBD2. Losses at the gene ends were 4 bases for V and 6 bases for J; bases not matched to a gene: 8. Germline lookup yields CDR1 SGHVS and CDR2 FQNEAQ. The CDR3 has 15 amino acids. The CDR3 region has the DNA TGTGCCAGCAGCTCGGCCGGGGGGGCCCGCAATGAGCAGTTCTTC. It translates to CASSSAGGARNEQFF.

The chain has TRBV5-1 and TRBJ2-3, with D maybe TRBD1 (5 bases). V shed 4 bases and J shed 5 bases, with 11 bases lying between them. The CDR3 is 13 amino acids. Germline CDR1 and CDR2: SGHRS and YFSETQ. DNA of the CDR3: TGCGCCAGCAGCCCCCAGGGATTAGATACGCAGTATTTT. This translates into CASSPQGLDTQYF. Full variable domain (outside the CDR3, taken from reference TRBV5-1 and TRBJ2-3): KAGVTQTPRYLIKTRGQQVTLSCSPISGHRSVSWYQQTPGQGLQFLFEYFSETQRNKGNFPGRFSGRQFSNSRSEMNVSTLELGDSALYLCASSPQGLDTQYFGPGTRLTVL.

V usage is TRBV19 and J usage is TRBJ1-1; a weak D match, TRBD1 (6 bases). V was shortened by 4 bases and J by 5 bases, with 17 bases between the two germline ends. The length of the CDR3 is 15 residues. The germline gives CDR1 LNHDA, CDR2 SQIVND (reference sequence). CDR3 coding DNA: TGTGCCAGTAGTAATTCACAGGGAAGAGAGACTGAAGCTTTCTTT. It yields the protein CASSNSQGRETEAFF. The full variable domain, its missing parts supplied by reference TRBV19 and TRBJ1-1, is DGGITQSPKYLFRKEGQNVTLSCEQNLNHDAMYWYRQDPGQGLRLIYYSQIVNDFQKGDIAEGYSVSREKKESFPLTVTSAQKNPTAFYLCASSNSQGRETEAFFGQGTRLTVV.

The chain carries TRBV6-5 and TRBJ2-2, with unresolved D. CDR1 and CDR2 from the germline V gene are MNHEY and SVGAGI. V was clipped by 8 bases and J by 5 bases, with 18 bases between them. This CDR3 has 15 residues. The CDR3 sequence is CASYGSWGGTGELFF. The CDR3 nucleotides are TGTGCCAGCTACGGCTCATGGGGTGGGACCGGGGAGCTGTTTTTT.

The rearrangement links TRBV27 to TRBJ2-1, with 7 bases fitting TRBD1. Looked up from germline, CDR1 is MNHEY and CDR2 is SMNVEV (reference sequence). V lost 2 bases to trimming and J lost 5 bases; unmatched junction nucleotides: 12. The CDR3 loop spans 17 amino acids. Here the CDR3 DNA reads TGTGCCAGCAGTTTAGGTGTTATTGGGACAGTTCACAATGAGCAGTTCTTC. Its protein is CASSLGVIGTVHNEQFF.

CDR3 sequence reads: CASKRASGGVDTQYF. CDR3 nucleotides: TGTGCCAGCAAACGGGCTAGCGGGGGGGTTGATACGCAGTATTTT. The rearrangement joins TRBV2 to TRBJ2-3, with 12 bases that match TRBD2. Trimming cost V 7 bases and J 6 bases; bases outside gene matches: 8. There are 15 residues in the CDR3. Germline loops: CDR1 SNHLY, CDR2 FYNNEI. Full variable domain (outside the CDR3, taken from reference TRBV2 and TRBJ2-3): EPEVTQTPSHQVTQMGQEVILRCVPISNHLYFYWYRQILGQKVEFLVSFYNNEISEKSEIFDDQFSVERPDGSNFTLKIRSTKLEDSAMYFCASKRASGGVDTQYFGPGTRLTVL.

CDR3 protein: CASSERQGANTQYF. The CDR3 nucleotides are TGTGCCAGCAGTGAAAGACAGGGGGCGAATACGCAGTATTTT. V is TRBV2 and J is TRBJ2-3; 10 bases line up with TRBD1. V was pared by 2 bases and J by 7 bases, with 3 bases of the junction left unmatched. The V gene's germline CDR1 is SNHLY and CDR2 FYNNEI. The CDR3 spans 14 residues.

The chain has TRBV5-1 and TRBJ1-2; no definite D call. The V and J ends lost 7 bases and 5 bases respectively, with 18 bases between them. Germline-derived CDR1 and CDR2 are SGHRS and YFSETQ. This CDR3 has 14 residues. CDR3 coding DNA: TGCGCCAGCCGGGAGGCCTTACTAGATTATGGCTACACCTTC. Translated: CASREALLDYGYTF.

The V and J genes are TRBV2 and TRBJ1-4; 8 nucleotides agree with TRBD1. This CDR3 comprises 15 residues. V dropped 4 bases and J dropped 8; count of bases not matched to a gene: 9. Germline V gene sequence: CDR1 SNHLY, CDR2 FYNNEI. CDR3 protein: CASSGGGTGGEKLFF. CDR3 coding DNA: TGTGCCAGCAGTGGGGGAGGGACAGGCGGCGAAAAACTGTTTTTT.

V is TRBV27 and J is TRBJ2-7, with no clear D. The CDR3 runs 13 residues. The ends were cut back, 3 bases at V and 1 base at J, with 7 bases in the middle. CDR1 and CDR2 from the germline V gene are MNHEY and SMNVEV (reference sequence). CDR3 residues: CASSFGVSYEQYF. Written as DNA, the CDR3 is TGTGCCAGCAGTTTTGGGGTATCCTACGAGCAGTACTTC.

The V and J genes are TRBV6-6 and TRBJ2-7; D perhaps matches TRBD2 (7 bases). Germline values: CDR1 MNHNY, CDR2 SVGAGI (reference sequence). The CDR3 contains 15 residues. V was shortened by 0 bases and J by 2 bases, with 11 bases between the two germline ends. This CDR3 is CASSYSTGGPYEQYF. DNA for the CDR3: TGTGCCAGCAGTTACTCGACCGGGGGGCCCTACGAGCAGTACTTC.